Presented here are 18 T cell receptor beta chains from one specimen sequenced in a study of blood T cell repertoires in COVID-19. Data came from immunoSEQ multiplex PCR; TCRdb stores just in-frame clones and leaves some out. The table shows more than 200,000 clones, with roughly 90% occurring only once. What was sequenced was peripheral blood. The receptors originated from a woman in her sixties with acute or convalescent COVID-19.

The J gene is TRBJ1-2, the V gene TRBV4-2; possibly TRBD1 for D (6 bases). The CDR3 extends over 14 amino acids. Trimming took off 4 bases at V and 2 bases at J, with 11 bases between the two ends. Germline CDR1 and CDR2: LGHNA and YNFKEQ. DNA for the CDR3: TGTGCCAGCAGCCGCCAGACAGGCAACTATGGCTACACCTTC. Its translation: CASSRQTGNYGYTF.

This clone was seen once. This sequence joins TRBV15 and TRBJ2-7, with 7 bases matching TRBD1. The V gene's germline CDR1 is LNHNV and CDR2 YYDKDF (reference sequence). Trimming removed 1 base from V and 6 bases from J; junction bases left unmatched: 6. This CDR3 is built from 14 residues. CDR3 region: CATSRGDREVEQYF. For the CDR3, the DNA is TGTGCCACCAGCAGAGGAGACAGGGAAGTCGAGCAGTACTTC.

The chain joins TRBV7-9 to TRBJ1-1; D not certain. The V end lost 2 bases, the J end lost 4 bases, and 8 bases lay between the germline ends. This CDR3 has 13 amino acids. The germline gives CDR1 SEHNR, CDR2 FQNEAQ (reference sequence). CDR3 region: CASSLSGLTEAFF. CDR3 sequence (DNA): TGTGCCAGCAGCTTAAGCGGGCTCACTGAAGCTTTCTTT.

The rearrangement links TRBV6-6 to TRBJ1-6, with D maybe TRBD1 (5 bases). V dropped 2 bases and J dropped 9 bases, with 11 bases sitting between them. Germline-derived CDR1 and CDR2 are MNHNY and SVGAGI (reference sequence). The CDR3 has 14 amino acids. CDR3 sequence (DNA): TGTGCCAGCAGTTACGATGGGGCCGGTTCACCCCTCCACTTT. Protein: CASSYDGAGSPLHF.

The V and J genes are TRBV27 and TRBJ2-5; 9 bases agree with TRBD2. CDR1 is MNHEY and CDR2 is SMNVEV in the germline V gene (reference sequence). The CDR3 runs 16 residues. V shed 4 bases and J 5 bases; nucleotides not matched to a gene: 11. The DNA of the CDR3 is TGTGCCAGCAGTTCTCTCAGCGGGAGGAGGAGGGAGACCCAGTACTTC. Translation gives CASSSLSGRRRETQYF.

V is TRBV7-6 and J is TRBJ1-1; TRBD1 matches at 9 bases. V lost 1 base, J lost 6 bases, and 6 bases stayed unmatched. The CDR3 runs 15 residues. Per the germline V gene, CDR1 is SGHVS and CDR2 is FNYEAQ. CDR3 sequence (DNA): TGTGCCAGCAGCTTAGGGACAGGGGTTATGGCTGAAGCTTTCTTT. Encoded protein: CASSLGTGVMAEAFF.

This clone has a single count. This chain uses TRBV5-6 with TRBJ1-4, with TRBD1 identical over 9 bases. Trimming removed 4 bases from V and 10 bases from J; junction bases left unmatched: 8. CDR3 length equals 14 residues. Germline-derived CDR1 and CDR2 are SGHDT and YYEEEE. DNA for the CDR3: TGTGCCAGCAGCCCCCAACCGACAGGGGGAAAACTGTTTTTT. Translating gives CASSPQPTGGKLFF.

Many counts were recorded for this clone. The chain has TRBV18 and TRBJ1-1; possibly TRBD1 for D (6 bases). The germline CDR1 and CDR2 sequences are KGHSH and LQKENI. Trimming took 6 bases from V and 0 from J, leaving 11 bases between them. The CDR3 is 14 residues long. The CDR3 bases are TGTGCCAGCTCCCCCGACAGGCTGAACACTGAAGCTTTCTTT. Protein: CASSPDRLNTEAFF.

The rearrangement joins TRBV12-3 or TRBV12-4 to TRBJ1-1, with D uncertain. Trimming cost V 3 bases and J 5 bases, with 10 bases left between them. CDR3 length: 13 amino acids. CDR3 coding DNA: TGTGCCAGCAGTTTTAGGAGGTGGACTGAAGCTTTCTTT. Translated: CASSFRRWTEAFF.

The gene calls are TRBV28 and TRBJ2-6; the match to TRBD2 covers 14 bases. The CDR3 totals 18 residues. Germline V gene sequence: CDR1 MDHEN, CDR2 SYDVKM. Trimming cost V 7 bases and J 2 bases; bases outside gene matches: 7. The CDR3 protein is CASKDPGLAGAGANVLTF. For the CDR3, the DNA is TGTGCCAGCAAGGACCCGGGACTAGCGGGAGCTGGGGCCAACGTCCTGACTTTC.

The rearrangement uses TRBV7-9 and TRBJ1-4, with D unresolved. Germline CDR1 SEHNR, CDR2 FQNEAQ (reference sequence). CDR3 length: 16 residues. Trimming removed 7 bases from V and 4 bases from J, with 19 bases in between. CDR3 loop: CASTSSSGEVNEKLFF. The CDR3 DNA reads TGTGCCAGCACTTCCTCCAGTGGGGAGGTTAATGAAAAACTGTTTTTT.

This clone has only one observation. The rearrangement joins TRBV7-9 to TRBJ2-7; D might be TRBD2 (6 bases). V was shortened by 4 bases and J by 6 bases, with 13 bases between the two germline ends. This CDR3 comprises 13 residues. Germline CDR1 is SEHNR and CDR2 is FQNEAQ (reference sequence). The CDR3: CASSSYREIEQYF. As DNA, the CDR3 is TGTGCCAGCAGCTCCTATCGGGAGATCGAGCAGTACTTC.

This chain links TRBV19 with TRBJ2-7; tentative D call: TRBD2 (5 bases). CDR1 is LNHDA, CDR2 SQIVND, per germline (reference sequence). This CDR3 has 13 amino acids. V was trimmed by 3 bases and J by 2 bases, leaving 8 bases between them. The CDR3 sequence is CASSIGLPYEQYF. The CDR3 DNA sequence: TGTGCCAGTAGTATTGGACTTCCCTACGAGCAGTACTTC.

The CDR3 DNA follows: TGTGCCAGCAGCCCGCCGACAGGGAGCCAAGAGACCCAGTACTTC. This encodes CASSPPTGSQETQYF. The chain combines TRBV7-9 with TRBJ2-5; 7 bases are a match to TRBD1. The length of the CDR3 is 15 residues. Unmatched junction bases numbered 7, after V lost 5 bases and J lost 1 base. Germline V gene sequence: CDR1 SEHNR, CDR2 FQNEAQ (reference sequence). The full variable domain, completed using reference TRBV7-9 and TRBJ2-5, is DTGVSQNPRHKITKRGQNVTFRCDPISEHNRLYWYRQTLGQGPEFLTYFQNEAQLEKSRLLSDRFSAERPKGSFSTLEIQRTEQGDSAMYLCASSPPTGSQETQYFGPGTRLLVL.

V usage is TRBV7-9 and J usage is TRBJ2-7; 7 nucleotides line up with TRBD2. V shed 5 bases, J shed 7 bases, and the junction held 14 bases outside the gene matches. The CDR3 runs to 15 residues. Germline CDR1 is SEHNR and CDR2 is FQNEAQ (reference sequence). In DNA, the CDR3 is TGTGCCAGCAGCGAGGTGATGCGGGAGAGTTATGAGCAGTACTTC. It encodes CASSEVMRESYEQYF.

The chain links TRBV5-1 to TRBJ2-7; D possibly corresponds to TRBD1 (6 bases). Trimming removed 1 base from V and 7 bases from J, with 9 bases in between. The CDR3 has 12 amino acids. CDR1 is SGHRS, CDR2 YFSETQ, per germline. CDR3 sequence reads: CASSLIGGEQYF. CDR3 nucleotides: TGCGCCAGCAGCTTGATAGGGGGAGAGCAGTACTTC.

This clone was picked up a small number of times. This rearrangement joins TRBV18 to TRBJ1-1, with D perhaps matching TRBD1 (6 bases). The CDR3 runs to 14 residues. Germline loops: CDR1 KGHSH, CDR2 LQKENI. V gave up 3 bases and J gave up 4 bases, with 12 bases separating them. Written as DNA, the CDR3 is TGTGCCAGCTCACCCCAGGACAGACTCACTGAAGCTTTCTTT. Its translation: CASSPQDRLTEAFF.

The chain joins TRBV9 to TRBJ1-3, with TRBD1 matching over 7 bases. From germline, CDR1 is SGDLS and CDR2 YYNGEE. The V segment lost 4 bases and the J segment 1 base; nucleotides outside the gene matches: 5. The CDR3 extends over 15 amino acids. The DNA of the CDR3 is TGTGCCAGCAGCCTAGGGACAGCATCTGGAAACACCATATATTTT. This translates into CASSLGTASGNTIYF.